A single sample gave rise to the 9 T cell receptor beta chains below, sequenced in a study of OX40 agonist ivuxolimab in advanced cancers. Profiled with immunoSEQ multiplex PCR; TCRdb holds only in-frame clones, not every one. The sample consists of roughly 70,000 clones, roughly 87% of them appearing once. Sequencing used CD4+ or CD8+ T cells sorted from blood, obtained in a trial of the OX40 agonist ivuxolimab. The receptors come from an adult with an advanced solid tumor such as melanoma, head and neck, liver or kidney cancer.

The genes are TRBV7-7 and TRBJ2-5; D is possibly TRBD1 or TRBD2 (5 bases each). Germline assignment: CDR1 SSHAT and CDR2 FNYEAQ (reference sequence). The V gene lost 5 bases and the J gene lost 4 bases, with 14 bases spanning the gap. The CDR3 spans 14 residues. The CDR3 reads CASSLLGEAETQYF. In DNA form, the CDR3 reads TGTGCCAGCAGCCTACTGGGGGAAGCAGAGACCCAGTACTTC.

V and J are TRBV28 and TRBJ2-7; D is possibly TRBD2 (7 bases). Trimming took 5 bases from V and 0 from J, leaving 11 bases between them. CDR1 is MDHEN, CDR2 SYDVKM, per germline. The CDR3 covers 14 residues. DNA of the CDR3: TGTGCCAGCAGTAGGGGGGGGAGCTCCTACGAGCAGTACTTC. This encodes CASSRGGSSYEQYF.

J is TRBJ2-2 and V is TRBV7-2; D is unclear. Between the trimmed V and J ends, which lost 2 bases and 6 bases, there was a span of 4 bases. The CDR3 totals 12 residues. Germline V gene data show CDR1 as SGHTA and CDR2 as FQGNSA. The CDR3 region has the DNA TGTGCCAGCAGCTTATTTTCCGGGGAGCTGTTTTTT. It encodes CASSLFSGELFF.

This clone was counted a few times. CDR3 DNA sequence: TGTGCCATCAGTGAGGGGGCAGGGAGCAATCAGCCCCAGCATTTT. This sequence encodes CAISEGAGSNQPQHF. The chain recombines TRBV10-3 with TRBJ1-5; the D gene is possibly TRBD1 (5 bases). V lost 2 bases and J 1 base, leaving 9 bases between the germline ends. Germline V gene data show CDR1 as ENHRY and CDR2 as SYGVKD. This CDR3 has 15 residues.

V gene TRBV28 combines with J gene TRBJ2-3, with D tentatively TRBD1 or TRBD2 (6 bases each). The CDR3 has 17 amino acids. Germline V lookup: CDR1 MDHEN, CDR2 SYDVKM. V lost 3 bases to trimming and J lost 1 base, with 17 bases between them. The CDR3 DNA reads TGTGCCAGCAGTTTCGGCCGGTGGGGGGCCCGCACAGATACGCAGTATTTT. It yields the protein CASSFGRWGARTDTQYF.

The CDR3: CASSESSSGVRETQYF. The CDR3 DNA reads as TGCGCCAGCAGTGAGTCATCTAGCGGGGTCCGAGAGACCCAGTACTTC. The chain carries TRBV10-2 and TRBJ2-5; TRBD2 aligns across 9 bases. Germline-derived CDR1 and CDR2 are WSHSY and SAAADI. Trimming cost V 0 bases and J 4 bases; bases outside gene matches: 6. This CDR3 comprises 16 residues.

The gene calls are TRBV6-1 and TRBJ2-7; tentatively, D is TRBD2 (6 bases). V gave up 7 bases and J gave up 6 bases, with 25 bases separating them. CDR3 length: 16 amino acids. Germline V gene data show CDR1 as MNHNS and CDR2 as SASEGT. The CDR3 reads CASTDKRDWARSEQYF. In DNA form, the CDR3 reads TGTGCCAGCACTGACAAAAGGGACTGGGCGCGATCCGAGCAGTACTTC.

This sequence joins TRBV5-6 and TRBJ1-5, with D maybe TRBD1 (5 bases). V was trimmed by 4 bases and J by 0 bases, leaving 11 bases between them. CDR1 SGHDT and CDR2 YYEEEE come from the germline V gene. The length of the CDR3 is 15 residues. The CDR3 DNA reads as TGTGCCAGCAGCCCGAGGGGATATAGCAATCAGCCCCAGCATTTT. Protein sequence: CASSPRGYSNQPQHF.

The chain joins TRBV27 to TRBJ2-3; the match to TRBD2 covers 11 bases. The CDR3 totals 16 residues. CDR1 MNHEY and CDR2 SMNVEV come from the germline V gene (reference sequence). V dropped 3 bases and J dropped 1; count of bases not matched to a gene: 3. DNA for the CDR3: TGTGCCAGCAGTTTGGCACTAGCGGGAGGCACAGATACGCAGTATTTT. This codes for CASSLALAGGTDTQYF.